The 15 T cell receptor beta chains in this list originate from one sample, sequenced in a study of cytomegalovirus exposure and HLA in healthy donors. PCR employed 60 Vbeta and 13 Jbeta primers. Only in-frame clones appear in the TCRdb table, and some are missing; sequencing was by immunoSEQ multiplex PCR. The sample lists more than 95,000 clones; roughly 80% were seen once. The sequencing sample was made of PBMCs. Every receptor here comes from a man aged 25 to 40 in good health and CMV-seropositive.

The J gene is TRBJ1-2, the V gene TRBV4-2; D is unclear. The CDR3 loop spans 15 amino acids. V gave up 2 bases and J gave up 2 bases, with 12 bases separating them. Germline CDR1 and CDR2: LGHNA and YNFKEQ. The CDR3 sequence is CASSQPISGNYGYTF. In DNA form, the CDR3 reads TGTGCCAGCAGCCAACCTATCTCCGGGAACTATGGCTACACCTTC.

The chain uses TRBV13 and TRBJ2-3; TRBD2 matches 13 bases. CDR1 PRHDT and CDR2 FYEKMQ come from the germline V gene (reference sequence). The CDR3 runs 16 residues. With 5 bases clipped from V and 6 bases from J, the junction kept 8 bases outside the gene matches. CDR3 residues: CASSPRTSGGRDTQYF. CDR3 DNA: TGTGCCAGCAGCCCCCGGACTAGCGGGGGTAGGGATACGCAGTATTTT.

V is TRBV2 and J is TRBJ1-6; D is unclear. V was trimmed by 6 bases and J by 6 bases, leaving 6 bases between them. This CDR3 region has 12 residues. Germline V gene sequence: CDR1 SNHLY, CDR2 FYNNEI. The CDR3 coding sequence is TGTGCCAGCAGGGGCTCTAATTCACCCCTCCACTTT. This codes for CASRGSNSPLHF.

This chain connects TRBV10-3 to TRBJ2-1, with D possibly being TRBD2 (5 bases). This CDR3 has 13 residues. Germline V CDR1 and CDR2: ENHRY, SYGVKD. The V and J ends lost 7 bases and 7 bases respectively, with 14 bases between them. In DNA, the CDR3 is TGTGCCATCACACGGGGTAGTGGGAATGAGCAGTTCTTC. Its translation: CAITRGSGNEQFF.

This chain links TRBV7-9 with TRBJ1-2; possible D gene TRBD1, 6 bases. CDR3 size: 14 residues. CDR1 and CDR2 (germline): SEHNR, FQNEAQ (reference sequence). V was shortened by 1 base and J by 5 bases, with 11 bases between the two germline ends. Here the CDR3 reads CASSLGAGAYGYTF. The CDR3, as DNA: TGTGCCAGCAGCTTAGGGGCAGGGGCGTATGGCTACACCTTC. The entire variable domain, with the rest obtained from reference TRBV7-9 and TRBJ1-2, is as follows: DTGVSQNPRHKITKRGQNVTFRCDPISEHNRLYWYRQTLGQGPEFLTYFQNEAQLEKSRLLSDRFSAERPKGSFSTLEIQRTEQGDSAMYLCASSLGAGAYGYTFGSGTRLTVV.

This chain joins TRBV6-6 and TRBJ1-4; 7 nucleotides align to TRBD1. The CDR3 is 14 residues long. V shed 7 bases, J shed 4 bases, and the junction held 6 bases outside the gene matches. CDR1 MNHNY and CDR2 SVGAGI come from the germline V gene (reference sequence). The CDR3 nucleotides read TGTGCCAGCACTCACAGGGGTTTTAATGAAAAACTGTTTTTT. Translated, it gives CASTHRGFNEKLFF.

The chain is built from TRBV19 and TRBJ1-5; TRBD1 agrees at 7 bases. The V segment lost 6 bases and the J segment 0 bases; nucleotides outside the gene matches: 8. This CDR3 contains 16 residues. The germline V gene encodes CDR1 LNHDA and CDR2 SQIVND (reference sequence). As DNA, the CDR3 is TGTGCCAGTAGGATCGGGACAGAACATAGCAATCAGCCCCAGCATTTT. Translation: CASRIGTEHSNQPQHF.

V usage is TRBV2 and J usage is TRBJ1-2, with TRBD1 matching over 7 bases. The CDR3 extends over 11 amino acids. CDR1 and CDR2 from the germline V gene are SNHLY and FYNNEI. V trimming: 8 bases; J trimming: 9 bases; junction bases outside the gene matches: 6. Here the CDR3 reads CASLRQGSYTF. In DNA, the CDR3 is TGTGCCAGCCTTCGACAGGGAAGCTACACCTTC. The variable domain in full, completed from reference TRBV2 and TRBJ1-2, reads EPEVTQTPSHQVTQMGQEVILRCVPISNHLYFYWYRQILGQKVEFLVSFYNNEISEKSEIFDDQFSVERPDGSNFTLKIRSTKLEDSAMYFCASLRQGSYTFGSGTRLTVV.

V is TRBV6-5 and J is TRBJ2-1; TRBD1 matches 9 bases. V trimming: 6 bases; J trimming: 5 bases; junction bases outside the gene matches: 8. Germline V lookup: CDR1 MNHEY, CDR2 SVGAGI. This CDR3 has 15 residues. CDR3: CASSAGDRAHNEQFF. In DNA form, the CDR3 reads TGTGCCAGCAGCGCAGGGGACAGGGCCCACAATGAGCAGTTCTTC.

This clone was picked up one time. The genes are TRBV7-2 and TRBJ1-2; TRBD1 might be the D (6 bases). Trimming pared 4 bases from V and 8 bases from J, leaving 17 bases between. CDR3 size: 14 residues. Germline-derived CDR1 and CDR2 are SGHTA and FQGNSA. CDR3 in amino acids: CASSSRQGRGGYTF. In nucleotides, the CDR3 is TGTGCCAGCAGCTCGAGGCAGGGGAGAGGGGGCTACACCTTC. The entire variable domain, with the rest obtained from reference TRBV7-2 and TRBJ1-2, is as follows: GAGVSQSPSNKVTEKGKDVELRCDPISGHTALYWYRQSLGQGLEFLIYFQGNSAPDKSGLPSDRFSAERTGGSVSTLTIQRTQQEDSAVYLCASSSRQGRGGYTFGSGTRLTVV.

This clone appeared once. The chain joins TRBV13 to TRBJ1-1, with 8 bases identical to TRBD1. CDR3 size: 13 residues. Germline CDR1 and CDR2: PRHDT and FYEKMQ (reference sequence). V dropped 4 bases and J dropped 7; count of bases not matched to a gene: 5. The CDR3 loop reads CASSSQGAGEAFF. CDR3 bases: TGTGCCAGCAGCTCCCAGGGGGCCGGTGAAGCTTTCTTT.

This CDR3 reads CASSLTPTGEKLFF. CDR3 DNA: TGTGCCAGCAGCTTAACTCCTACGGGGGAAAAACTGTTTTTT. V usage is TRBV7-9 and J usage is TRBJ1-4, with unresolved D. Trimming took 2 bases from V and 8 from J, leaving 12 bases between them. Per germline, CDR1 SEHNR and CDR2 FQNEAQ (reference sequence). The CDR3 is 14 amino acids. The variable domain in full, completed from reference TRBV7-9 and TRBJ1-4, reads DTGVSQNPRHKITKRGQNVTFRCDPISEHNRLYWYRQTLGQGPEFLTYFQNEAQLEKSRLLSDRFSAERPKGSFSTLEIQRTEQGDSAMYLCASSLTPTGEKLFFGSGTQLSVL.

The V call is TRBV6-1, the J call TRBJ2-7, with D possibly matching TRBD1 (6 bases). CDR3 length equals 11 residues. Trimming cost V 6 bases and J 4 bases, with 7 bases left between them. The germline V gene has CDR1 MNHNS and CDR2 SASEGT. CDR3 DNA: TGTGCCAGCAGCGACAGGTACGAGCAGTACTTC. This translates into CASSDRYEQYF.

The rearrangement uses TRBV2 and TRBJ2-5, with 9 nucleotides matching TRBD2. This CDR3 comprises 16 residues. Trimming cost V 2 bases and J 1 base; bases outside gene matches: 5. The germline V gene has CDR1 SNHLY and CDR2 FYNNEI. CDR3 coding DNA: TGTGCCAGCAGTGAAAACCTAGCGGGACCCCAAGAGACCCAGTACTTC. Amino acids: CASSENLAGPQETQYF. Together with reference TRBV2 and TRBJ2-5, the CDR3 gives the full variable domain: EPEVTQTPSHQVTQMGQEVILRCVPISNHLYFYWYRQILGQKVEFLVSFYNNEISEKSEIFDDQFSVERPDGSNFTLKIRSTKLEDSAMYFCASSENLAGPQETQYFGPGTRLLVL.

The chain combines TRBV11-3 with TRBJ2-3; TRBD1 agrees at 10 bases. The CDR3 loop spans 15 amino acids. V shed 5 bases and J 1 base; nucleotides not matched to a gene: 3. From germline, CDR1 is SGHNT and CDR2 YENEEA. This CDR3 reads CASSDGTGGTDTQYF. The CDR3 DNA follows: TGTGCCAGCAGCGATGGGACAGGGGGCACAGATACGCAGTATTTT.